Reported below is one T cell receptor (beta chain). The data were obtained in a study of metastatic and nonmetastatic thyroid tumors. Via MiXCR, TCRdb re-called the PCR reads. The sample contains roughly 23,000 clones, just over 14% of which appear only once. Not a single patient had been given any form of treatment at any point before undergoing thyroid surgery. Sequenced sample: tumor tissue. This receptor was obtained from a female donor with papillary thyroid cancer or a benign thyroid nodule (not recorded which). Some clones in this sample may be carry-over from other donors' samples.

The CDR3 reads CASSAEGAPSYEQYF. For the CDR3, the DNA is TGCGCCAGCAGCGCTGAGGGAGCGCCCTCCTACGAGCAGTACTTC. The V and J genes are TRBV5-1 and TRBJ2-7; perhaps TRBD2 as D (5 bases). Germline V gene data show CDR1 as SGHRS and CDR2 as YFSETQ. The CDR3 length is 15 residues. The V and J ends lost 4 bases and 0 bases respectively, with 14 bases between them. Variable domain in full (rest from reference TRBV5-1 and TRBJ2-7): KAGVTQTPRYLIKTRGQQVTLSCSPISGHRSVSWYQQTPGQGLQFLFEYFSETQRNKGNFPGRFSGRQFSNSRSEMNVSTLELGDSALYLCASSAEGAPSYEQYFGPGTRLTVT.